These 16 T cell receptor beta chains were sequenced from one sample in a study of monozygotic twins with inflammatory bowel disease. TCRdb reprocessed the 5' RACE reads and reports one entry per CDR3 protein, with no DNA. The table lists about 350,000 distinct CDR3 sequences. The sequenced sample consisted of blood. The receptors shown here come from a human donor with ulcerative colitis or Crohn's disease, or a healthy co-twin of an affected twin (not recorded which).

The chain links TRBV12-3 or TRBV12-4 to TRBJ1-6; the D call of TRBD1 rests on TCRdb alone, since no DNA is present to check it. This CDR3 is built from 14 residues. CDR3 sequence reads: CASTKDSSRAPLHF.

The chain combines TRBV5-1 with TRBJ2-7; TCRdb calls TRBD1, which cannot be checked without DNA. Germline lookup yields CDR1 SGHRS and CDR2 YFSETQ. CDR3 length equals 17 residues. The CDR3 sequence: CASSLRAWGTASYEQYF.

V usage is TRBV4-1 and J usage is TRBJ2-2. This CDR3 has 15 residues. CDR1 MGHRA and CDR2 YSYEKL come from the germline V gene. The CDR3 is CASNQGSGYTGELFF.

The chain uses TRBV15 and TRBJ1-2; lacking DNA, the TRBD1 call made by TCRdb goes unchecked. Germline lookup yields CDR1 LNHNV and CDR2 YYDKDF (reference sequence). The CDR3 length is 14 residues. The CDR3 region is CATTPPTVGYGYTF.

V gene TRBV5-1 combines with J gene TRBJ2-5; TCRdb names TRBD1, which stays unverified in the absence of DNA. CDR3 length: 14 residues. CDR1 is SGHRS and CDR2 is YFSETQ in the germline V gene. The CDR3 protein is CASTQGGFQETQYF.

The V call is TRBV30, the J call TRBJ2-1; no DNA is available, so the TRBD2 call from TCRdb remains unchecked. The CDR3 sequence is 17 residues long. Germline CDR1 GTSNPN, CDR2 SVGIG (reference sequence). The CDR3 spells CASTGLAGGSSYNEQFF.

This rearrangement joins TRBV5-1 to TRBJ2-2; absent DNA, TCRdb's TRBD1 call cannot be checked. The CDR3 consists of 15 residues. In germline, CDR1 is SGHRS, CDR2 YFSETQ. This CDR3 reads CASSMTGGFTGELFF.

This chain's CDR3 is CASSIPRVNTGELFF. This sequence joins TRBV19 and TRBJ2-2. CDR1 and CDR2 from the germline V gene are LNHDA and SQIVND (reference sequence). This CDR3 is built from 15 residues.

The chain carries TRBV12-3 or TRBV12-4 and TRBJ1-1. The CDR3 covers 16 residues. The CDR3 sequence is CASSLNLWSGRTEAFF.

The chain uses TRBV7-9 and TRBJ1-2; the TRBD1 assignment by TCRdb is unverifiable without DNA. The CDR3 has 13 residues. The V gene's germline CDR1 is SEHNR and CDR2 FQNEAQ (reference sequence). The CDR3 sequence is CASSLAQEARYTF.

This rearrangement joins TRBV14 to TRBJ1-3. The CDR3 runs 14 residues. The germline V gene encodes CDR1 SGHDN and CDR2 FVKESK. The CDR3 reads CASNSYGSGNTIYF. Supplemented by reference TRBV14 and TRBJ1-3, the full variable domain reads EAGVTQFPSHSVIEKGQTVTLRCDPISGHDNLYWYRRVMGKEIKFLLHFVKESKQDESGMPNNRFLAERTGGTYSTLKVQPAELEDSGVYFCASNSYGSGNTIYFGEGSWLTVV.

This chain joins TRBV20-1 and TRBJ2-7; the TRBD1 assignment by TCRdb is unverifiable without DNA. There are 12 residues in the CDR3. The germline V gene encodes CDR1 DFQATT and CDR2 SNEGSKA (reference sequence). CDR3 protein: CSGQGIPYEQYF.

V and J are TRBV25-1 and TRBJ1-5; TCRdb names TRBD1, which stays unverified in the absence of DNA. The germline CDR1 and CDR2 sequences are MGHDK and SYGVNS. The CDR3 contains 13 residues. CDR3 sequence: CATTGGGNQPQHF.

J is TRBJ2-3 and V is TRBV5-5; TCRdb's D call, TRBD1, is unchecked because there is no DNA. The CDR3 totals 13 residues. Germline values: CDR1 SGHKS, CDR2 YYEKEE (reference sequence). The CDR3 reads CASSLGGEDTQYF.

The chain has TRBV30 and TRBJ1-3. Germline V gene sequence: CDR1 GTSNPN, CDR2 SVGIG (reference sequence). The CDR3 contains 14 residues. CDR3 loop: CAWSVGATGNTIYF.

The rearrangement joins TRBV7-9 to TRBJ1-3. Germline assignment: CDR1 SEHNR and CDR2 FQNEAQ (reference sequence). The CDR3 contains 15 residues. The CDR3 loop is CASSSLRDSGNTIYF.